This T cell receptor beta chain was captured in a study of vaccination effects on CD4 cells after COVID-19 (dated by TCRdb to 2021 to 2024). Describing the broader study: Two doses of either the BNT162b2 or the mRNA-1273 mRNA SARS-CoV-2 vaccine were administered to participants. SARS-CoV-2 spike-specific CD4+ TCR repertoires were compared before and after mRNA vaccination in COVID-19 convalescent patients and in infection-naive vaccine recipients. Altogether, roughly 10 COVID-19 convalescent patients and several SARS-CoV-2-naive healthy vaccine recipients made up the full study. In the study, cultures from other donors were sequenced using the Oncomine TCR Beta short-read assay on an Illumina iSeq 100.

To identify antigen-specific CD4+ T cell clonotypes by their expansion, the ViraFEST assay first stimulated PBMC with viral peptide pools and then applied TCR sequencing. After roughly 11 days of culture, CD4+ T cells were isolated with the EasySep CD4+ T cell isolation kit. Negative nucleocapsid antibody results before and after vaccination confirmed that the healthy vaccine recipients had no prior SARS-CoV-2 infection. Each well held under 2.5 million PBMC cultured in IMDM containing approximately 5% human AB serum, roughly 9.9 IU/ml IL-2 and gentamicin, along with 8 to 10 ug/ml peptides. Half of the culture medium was replaced with fresh IL-2-containing medium on days 3 and 7. Unless noted otherwise, every peptide stimulation condition was cultured in triplicate wells. PBMC were separated from whole blood using Ficoll-Paque Plus gradient centrifugation and were then either cryopreserved at -140C or used fresh. The overlapping peptide pools covered the spike proteins of SARS-CoV-2 and of the common cold coronaviruses HCoV-NL63, HCoV-OC43 and HCoV-229E. The QIAamp micro DNA kit was used to extract genomic DNA from the cultured CD4+ T cells.

Library creation used the immunoSEQ multiplex PCR assay. DNA from the CD4+ T cells that had been cultured and isolated underwent TCR beta CDR3 sequencing. The source study handled its data this way. Non-productive TCR sequences were discarded, and reads were trimmed to the CDR3 region, with only CDR3s of 7 or more amino acids retained. The MANAFEST web app was used to pick out antigen-specific clonotypes by comparing their expansion in peptide wells with that in reference cultures. To count as positive, a clone had to show expansion at FDR<0.05 compared with the reference and with all other wells, an odds ratio above 5, and a frequency above 0.1% in two replicate wells. A clonotype was defined as cross-reactive if the clonotype was significantly expanded both in SARS-CoV-2 spike wells and in at least one common cold coronavirus spike condition. CDR3 similarity was assessed by Levenshtein distance with the stringdist R package, and unrooted trees were built with ape in R 3.6.1. TCRdb re-hosts the immuneACCESS table, in-frame sequences only. Its copies lack some clones; in the studies checked, an unresolved V gene accounts for under half of them, and the cause for the rest is not known. The V and J calls and clone size come from that table; D and trimming were worked out from the DNA. Recorded for this sample are 30,000 to 35,000 clones; around four fifths of them occurred a single time. 27% of the sample belongs to the ten largest clones.

Comments on this clone: This clone's antigen is unknown. Base qualities are not recorded, but no much larger clone differs from it by a single base.

Overall study outcomes, separate from this receptor: In healthy vaccine recipients, vaccine-induced clones were almost all SARS-CoV-2 mono-reactive, with only 1 of 255 cross-reactive with common cold coronaviruses. The study was limited by a small number of convalescent patients and lacked early post-infection timepoints. Both infection-induced and vaccine-induced clones contracted markedly at late post-vaccination timepoints, which is consistent with waning T cell responses.

CDR1 is given as SGHRS and CDR2 as YFSETQ, both from the germline V gene. From V the trimming removes 4 bases and from J it removes 5 bases, while the gene matches leave 8 bases of the junction unaccounted for. The CDR3 goes from the cysteine to the phenylalanine over 15 residues. Solely the CDR3 DNA is kept, with 45 bases framed from the first base. The clonotype originates from a human donor who received a COVID-19 vaccine. The V gene is TRBV5-1 and the J gene is TRBJ1-4; 7 of the junction bases match TRBD1. Sequenced here: CD4+ T cells from PBMCs cultured with HCoV-OC43 spike peptides, sampled before COVID-19 vaccination. What the cell subset or site label conveys for this sample: HCoV-OC43 spike overlapping peptide pool stimulation. The DNA reads TGCGCCAGCAGCGATTCAGGGGGAAGGAATGAAAAACTGTTTTTT. This yields the protein CASSDSGGRNEKLFF.